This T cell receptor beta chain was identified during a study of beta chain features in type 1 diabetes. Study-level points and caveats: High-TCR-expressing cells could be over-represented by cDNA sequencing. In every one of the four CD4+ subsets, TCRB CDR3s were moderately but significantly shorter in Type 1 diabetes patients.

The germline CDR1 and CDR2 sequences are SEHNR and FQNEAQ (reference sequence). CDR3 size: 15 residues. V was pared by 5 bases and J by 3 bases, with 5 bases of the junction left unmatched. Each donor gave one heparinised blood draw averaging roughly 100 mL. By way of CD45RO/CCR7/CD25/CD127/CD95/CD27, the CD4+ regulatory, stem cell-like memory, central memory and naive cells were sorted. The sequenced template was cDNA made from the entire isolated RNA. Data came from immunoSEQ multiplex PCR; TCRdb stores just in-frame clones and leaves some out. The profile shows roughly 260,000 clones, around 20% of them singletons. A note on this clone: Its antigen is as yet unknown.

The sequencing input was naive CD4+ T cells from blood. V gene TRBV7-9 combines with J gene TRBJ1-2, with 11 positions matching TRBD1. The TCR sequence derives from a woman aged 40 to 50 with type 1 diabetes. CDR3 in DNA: TGTGCCAGCAGCCCCCGGGACAGGGGGGACTATGGCTACACCTTC. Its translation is CASSPRDRGDYGYTF.